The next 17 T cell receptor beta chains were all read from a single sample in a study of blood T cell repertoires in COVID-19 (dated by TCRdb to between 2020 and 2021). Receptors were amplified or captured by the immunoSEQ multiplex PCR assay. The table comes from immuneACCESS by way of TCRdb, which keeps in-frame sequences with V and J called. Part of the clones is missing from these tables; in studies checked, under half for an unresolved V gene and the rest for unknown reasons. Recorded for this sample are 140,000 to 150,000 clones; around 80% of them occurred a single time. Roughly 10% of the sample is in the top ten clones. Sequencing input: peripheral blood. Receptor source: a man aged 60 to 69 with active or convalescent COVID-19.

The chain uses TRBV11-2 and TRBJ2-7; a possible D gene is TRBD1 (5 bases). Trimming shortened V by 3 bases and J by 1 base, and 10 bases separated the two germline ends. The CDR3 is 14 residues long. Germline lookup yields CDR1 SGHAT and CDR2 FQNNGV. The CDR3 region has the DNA TGTGCCAGCAGCTTGGGGCAGCTTTCCTACGAGCAGTACGTC. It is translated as CASSLGQLSYEQYV.

The CDR3 loop reads CSAQKRGTASEQFF. The CDR3 DNA sequence: TGCAGCGCGCAAAAGCGGGGGACGGCTAGTGAGCAGTTCTTC. The chain has TRBV29-1 and TRBJ2-1, with 8 bases that match TRBD2. The V gene end was trimmed by 7 bases and the J gene end by 9 bases; junction bases not matched to a gene: 14. The CDR3 has 14 amino acids. Germline CDR1 and CDR2: SQVTM and ANQGSEA.

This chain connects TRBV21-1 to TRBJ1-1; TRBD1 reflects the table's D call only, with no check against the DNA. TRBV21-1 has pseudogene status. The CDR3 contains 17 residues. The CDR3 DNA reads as TGTGCCAGCAGCAAAGTTGAAGGGGAACGAATGAACACTGAAGCTTTCTTT. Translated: CASSKVEGERMNTEAFF.

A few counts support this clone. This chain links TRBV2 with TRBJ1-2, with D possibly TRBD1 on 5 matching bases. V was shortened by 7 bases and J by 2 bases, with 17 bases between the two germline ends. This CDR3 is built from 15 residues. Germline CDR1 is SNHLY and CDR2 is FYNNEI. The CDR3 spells CASTTPGLGNYGYTF. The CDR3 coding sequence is TGTGCCAGCACTACCCCGGGACTGGGGAACTATGGCTACACCTTC.

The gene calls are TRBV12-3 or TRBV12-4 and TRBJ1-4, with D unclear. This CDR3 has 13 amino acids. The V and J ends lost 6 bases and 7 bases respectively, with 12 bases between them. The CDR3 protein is CASRPVRVEKLFF. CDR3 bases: TGTGCCAGCAGACCCGTGCGGGTTGAAAAACTGTTTTTT.

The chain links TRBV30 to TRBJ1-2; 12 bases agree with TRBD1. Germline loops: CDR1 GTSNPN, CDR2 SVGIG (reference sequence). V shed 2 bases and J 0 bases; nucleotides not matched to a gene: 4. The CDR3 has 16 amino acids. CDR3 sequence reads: CAWSSGTGGSNYGYTF. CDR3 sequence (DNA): TGTGCCTGGAGTAGCGGGACAGGGGGCTCTAACTATGGCTACACCTTC.

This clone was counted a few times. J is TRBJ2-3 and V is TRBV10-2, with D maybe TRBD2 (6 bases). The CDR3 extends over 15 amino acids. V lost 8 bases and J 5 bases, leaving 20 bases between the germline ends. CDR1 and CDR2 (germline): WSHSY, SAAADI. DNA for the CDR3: TGCGCCAGCGCCATTTCGTCGGGAGCGGGAGATACGCAGTATTTT. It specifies CASAISSGAGDTQYF.

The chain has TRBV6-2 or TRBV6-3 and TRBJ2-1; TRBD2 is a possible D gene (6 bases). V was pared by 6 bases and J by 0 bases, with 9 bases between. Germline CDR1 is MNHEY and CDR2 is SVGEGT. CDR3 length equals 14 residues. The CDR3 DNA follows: TGTGCCAGCAGCCCCGGGAGCTCCTACAATGAGCAGTTCTTC. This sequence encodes CASSPGSSYNEQFF.

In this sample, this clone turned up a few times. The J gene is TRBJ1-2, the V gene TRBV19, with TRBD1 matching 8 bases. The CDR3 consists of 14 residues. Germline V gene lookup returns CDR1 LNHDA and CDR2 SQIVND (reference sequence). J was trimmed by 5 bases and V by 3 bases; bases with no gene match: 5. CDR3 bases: TGTGCCAGTAGTATTCAGGGGGCCAGATATGGCTACACCTTC. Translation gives CASSIQGARYGYTF.

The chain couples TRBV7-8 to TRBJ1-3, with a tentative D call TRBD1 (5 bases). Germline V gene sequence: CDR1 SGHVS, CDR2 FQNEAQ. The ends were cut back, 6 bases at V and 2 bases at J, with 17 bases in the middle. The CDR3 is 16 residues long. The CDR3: CASRTGGWGAGNTIYF. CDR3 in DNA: TGTGCCAGCAGAACCGGAGGGTGGGGGGCTGGAAACACCATATATTTT.

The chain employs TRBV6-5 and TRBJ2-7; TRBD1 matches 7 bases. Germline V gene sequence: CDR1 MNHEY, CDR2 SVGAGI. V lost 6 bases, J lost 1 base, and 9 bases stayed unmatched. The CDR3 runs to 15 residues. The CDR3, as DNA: TGTGCCAGCAGAGGCTCCGGGACAGAGTCCTACGAGCAGTACGTC. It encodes CASRGSGTESYEQYV.

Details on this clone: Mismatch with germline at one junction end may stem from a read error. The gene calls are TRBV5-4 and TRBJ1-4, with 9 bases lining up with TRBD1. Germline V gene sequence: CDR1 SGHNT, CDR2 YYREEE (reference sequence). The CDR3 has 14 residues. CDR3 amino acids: CASSLGQGEEKLFF. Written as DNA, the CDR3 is TGTGCCAGCAGTTTGGGACAGGGTGAAGAAAAACTGTTTTTT. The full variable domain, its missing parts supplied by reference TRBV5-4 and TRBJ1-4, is ETGVTQSPTHLIKTRGQQVTLRCSSQSGHNTVSWYQQALGQGPQFIFQYYREEENGRGNFPPRFSGLQFPNYSSELNVNALELDDSALYLCASSLGQGEEKLFFGSGTQLSVL.

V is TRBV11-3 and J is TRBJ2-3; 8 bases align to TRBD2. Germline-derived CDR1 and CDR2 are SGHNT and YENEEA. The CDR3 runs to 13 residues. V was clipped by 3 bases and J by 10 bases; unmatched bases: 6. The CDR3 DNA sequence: TGTGCCAGCAGCTTCCCGGGACTAGACGCGCAGTATTTT. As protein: CASSFPGLDAQYF.

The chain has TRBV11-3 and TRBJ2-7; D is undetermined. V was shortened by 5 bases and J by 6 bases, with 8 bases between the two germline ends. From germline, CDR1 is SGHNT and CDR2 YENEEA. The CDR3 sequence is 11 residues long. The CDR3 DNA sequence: TGTGCCAGCAGCCTACGTCTCGAGCAGTACTTC. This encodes CASSLRLEQYF.

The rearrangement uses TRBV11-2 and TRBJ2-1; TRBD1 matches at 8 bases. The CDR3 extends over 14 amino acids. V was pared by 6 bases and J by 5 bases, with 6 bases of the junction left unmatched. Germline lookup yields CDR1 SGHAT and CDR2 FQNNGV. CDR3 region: CASRPGQANNEQFF. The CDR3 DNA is TGTGCCAGCAGGCCGGGACAGGCTAACAATGAGCAGTTCTTC. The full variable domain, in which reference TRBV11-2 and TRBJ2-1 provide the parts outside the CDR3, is EAGVAQSPRYKIIEKRQSVAFWCNPISGHATLYWYQQILGQGPKLLIQFQNNGVVDDSQLPKDRFSAERLKGVDSTLKIQPAKLEDSAVYLCASRPGQANNEQFFGPGTRLTVL.

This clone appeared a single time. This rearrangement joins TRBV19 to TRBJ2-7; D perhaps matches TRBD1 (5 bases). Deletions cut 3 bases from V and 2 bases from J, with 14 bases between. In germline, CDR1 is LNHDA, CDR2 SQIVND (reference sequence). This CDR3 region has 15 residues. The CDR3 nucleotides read TGTGCCAGTAGTATCTCACAGGTTGGGCCCTACGAGCAGTACTTC. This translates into CASSISQVGPYEQYF.

As DNA, the CDR3 is TGTGCCAGCAGCGTCGAAACAGGGGTATCTGGAAACACCATATATTTT. This encodes CASSVETGVSGNTIYF. This sequence joins TRBV9 and TRBJ1-3, with 7 nucleotides matching TRBD1. The V gene end was trimmed by 2 bases and the J gene end by 1 base; junction bases not matched to a gene: 6. The CDR3 extends over 16 amino acids. Germline V gene sequence: CDR1 SGDLS, CDR2 YYNGEE.